The 5 T cell receptor beta chains below come from one sample, sequenced in a study of T cells in Graves' hyperthyroidism and ophthalmopathy (dated 2019 in TCRdb). The library was made by multiplex PCR. TCRdb shows the sequencer as Illumina HiSeq 2000. Amplification of TCR beta CDR3 regions was carried out from RNA transcripts. The TCR CDR3 was subjected to a first round of RT-PCR using the HTBI primer set and the Qiagen OneStep RT-PCR kit. TCRdb reran the public reads through fastp at Q25 and MiXCR, keeping productive beta chains. Duplicate CDR3 protein sequences are folded into a single record with the most common DNA and genes. The sample table shows a few hundred thousand distinct CDR3 sequences, and about 14% are seen once. The ten most abundant clones make up around a fifth of the sample. The sample comprised blood. The receptors shown here come from a woman in her twenties or thirties with Graves' ophthalmopathy.

This clonotype was picked up many times. The chain uses TRBV6-5 and TRBJ2-7; a weak D match, TRBD1 (5 bases). Germline V gene sequence: CDR1 MNHEY, CDR2 SVGAGI. V lost 0 bases to trimming and J lost 3 bases, with 9 bases between them. This CDR3 contains 14 residues. The CDR3 here is CASSYSGPYYEQYF. For the CDR3, the DNA is TGTGCCAGCAGTTACTCGGGGCCGTACTACGAGCAGTACTTC.

This chain connects TRBV5-1 to TRBJ2-5; D not certain. The CDR3 extends over 14 amino acids. Trimming cost V 5 bases and J 0 bases, with 11 bases left between them. The germline gives CDR1 SGHRS, CDR2 YFSETQ. The CDR3 sequence is CASRFGQNQETQYF. CDR3 nucleotides: TGCGCCAGCAGGTTTGGGCAAAACCAAGAGACCCAGTACTTC.

This clonotype has ten or more counts. The chain has TRBV6-1 and TRBJ1-2; D remains ambiguous. The ends were cut back, 5 bases at V and 6 bases at J, with 22 bases in the middle. Germline CDR1 MNHNS, CDR2 SASEGT. The CDR3 is 16 amino acids. CDR3 region: CASSYFLAKAADGYTF. CDR3 bases: TGTGCCAGCAGTTATTTTTTGGCCAAGGCGGCGGATGGCTACACCTTC.

This clonotype was seen ten or more times. The chain has TRBV28 and TRBJ2-7; 9 bases match TRBD2. The length of the CDR3 is 17 residues. Looked up from germline, CDR1 is MDHEN and CDR2 is SYDVKM. The ends lost 3 bases at V and 4 bases at J; junction bases unmatched: 13. Here the CDR3 reads CASSFSAATSGSYEQYF. In DNA, the CDR3 is TGTGCCAGCAGTTTTAGTGCGGCAACTAGCGGGTCTTACGAGCAGTACTTC.

This clonotype has at least ten counts. The chain has TRBV11-2 and TRBJ2-3; 8 bases are shared with TRBD2. Trimming removed 5 bases from V and 3 bases from J; junction bases left unmatched: 4. Germline V gives CDR1 SGHAT, CDR2 FQNNGV. CDR3 length equals 14 residues. The CDR3 nucleotides are TGTGCCAGCAGCCAGGGACTAGAAACAGATACGCAGTATTTT. As protein: CASSQGLETDTQYF.